Listed below are T cell receptor beta chains from one sample, sequenced in a study of T cell responses to AZD1222 COVID-19 vaccine. TCRdb's copy holds only in-frame clones and misses some; the assay was immunoSEQ multiplex PCR. Of 95,000 to 110,000 clones listed, under 95% were seen once; the top ten hold 6.2%. The sequencing here drew on peripheral blood, taken 28 days after the second AZD1222 dose. These receptors were collected from an adult who received the AZD1222 COVID-19 vaccine. CDR3s include the opening cysteine and the closing phenylalanine or tryptophan. A D gene is named only where the DNA matches it firmly. Not all rows give a size; the values are once, few, many and, for expanded clones, a class.

D	V	size	J	DNA	CDR3
NA	TRBV2	NA	TRBJ2-7	TGTGCCAGCAGTGAAATCACTAGTGATGAGCAGTACTTC	CASSEITSDEQYF
NA	TRBV5-1	NA	TRBJ1-6	TGCGCCAGCAGCTTGGGCGGACTCAGCTCCTATAATTCACCCCTCCACTTT	CASSLGGLSSYNSPLHF
NA	TRBV6-4	NA	TRBJ1-2	TGTGCCAGCAGTGACTCGATAGGAGGAAAGGGGGACTATGGCTACACCTTC	CASSDSIGGKGDYGYTF
TRBD1	TRBV11-2	NA	TRBJ2-2	TGTGCCAGCAGCAAAGAACGCCAGGGGGCTGGCGGGGAGCTGTTTTTT	CASSKERQGAGGELFF
NA	TRBV24-1	NA	TRBJ2-3	TGTGCCACCAGTGGTTCGGGGGCCGTTTCGGCGACAGATACGCAGTATTTT	CATSGSGAVSATDTQYF
TRBD1	TRBV19	NA	TRBJ1-4	TGTGCCAGTAGTCTCCGACAGGGCGGTGAAAAACTGTTTTTT	CASSLRQGGEKLFF
NA	TRBV10-3	few	TRBJ1-5	TGTGCCATCGGGGCCCCGGATAGCAATCAGCCCCAGCATTTT	CAIGAPDSNQPQHF
NA	TRBV3-1/TRBV3-2	NA	TRBJ2-1	TGTGCCAGCAGCCAAGATCTTGACGCTTACAATGAGCAGTTCTTC	CASSQDLDAYNEQFF
NA	TRBV5-4	NA	TRBJ2-1	TGTGCCAGCAGCGGGGGGGGGCACAACAATGAGCAGTTCTTC	CASSGGGHNNEQFF
NA	TRBV21-1	NA	TRBJ2-3	TGTGCCAGCAGCAAAGATCGCCTAGCGGCAGTCACAGATACGCAGTATTTT	CASSKDRLAAVTDTQYF
NA	TRBV2	NA	TRBJ1-1	TGTGCCAGCAGTGAGATCCGAGCCAGTGAAGCTTTCTTT	CASSEIRASEAFF